Reported below is one T cell receptor (beta chain). This table comes from immunoSEQ multiplex PCR, and its TCRdb copy is limited to in-frame clones, with some not included. This sample yields some 980,000 clones, of which 60% to 85% are seen a single time; about 1.5% belongs to the top ten. The CDR3 is 15 amino acids. The V gene's germline CDR1 is SGHAT and CDR2 FQNNGV. The V end was cut by 5 bases, the J end by 4 bases, with 15 bases between. The source of the sample is a study of shared clonotypes between healthy human individuals. The genes are TRBV11-2 and TRBJ2-1; D is undetermined. This receptor was obtained from a man aged 18 to 29 in good health. The sample was memory CD4+ T cells sorted from blood. Noted subset: CD45RA-negative fraction. The CDR3 region is CASSPRSMRYNEQFF. DNA of the CDR3: TGTGCCAGCAGCCCCCGTTCTATGAGGTACAATGAGCAGTTCTTC.